This is a list of T cell receptor beta chains from one sample in a study of T cells in Graves' hyperthyroidism and ophthalmopathy. TCRdb reprocessed the multiplex PCR reads with MiXCR, giving one entry per CDR3 protein. The sample has about 290,000 distinct CDR3 sequences, about an eighth seen once. The sequenced sample was blood. The receptors originated from a woman in her 30s with Graves' hyperthyroidism that later progressed to Graves' ophthalmopathy. CDR3s include the opening cysteine and the closing phenylalanine or tryptophan.

j_call v_call cdr3_aa
TRBJ2-1 TRBV6-6 CASSYSGLAVNEQFF
TRBJ2-4 TRBV12-3/TRBV12-4 CASSFEAGKAKNIQYF
TRBJ1-5 TRBV6-1 CASSPWGREDQPQHF
TRBJ1-2 TRBV28 CASSFLWPRSDRNYGYTF
TRBJ2-3 TRBV24-1 CATSDLKGGLAGDEEDTQYF
TRBJ2-5 TRBV12-3/TRBV12-4 CASTREGQETQYF
TRBJ1-2 TRBV7-9 CASSLEGGNGYTF
TRBJ2-7 TRBV6-5 CASSYSRLAGGNEQYF
TRBJ2-7 TRBV29-1 CSVEKLGEQYF
TRBJ2-2 TRBV7-3 CASGPLGPGELFF
TRBJ2-7 TRBV6-2/TRBV6-3 CASATLGLLYEQYF
TRBJ2-1 TRBV2 CASSVRREYEQFF
TRBJ2-3 TRBV4-1 CASSQGYGTDTQYF
TRBJ2-2 TRBV19 CASKGHRANTGELFF
TRBJ2-7 TRBV20-1 CSARDASYEQYF
TRBJ2-3 TRBV20-1 CSANPAVSGTDTQYF
TRBJ2-1 TRBV11-2 CASRPLAGLGNEQFF
TRBJ2-3 TRBV12-3/TRBV12-4 CASTSDLLGDTQYF
TRBJ1-2 TRBV7-9 CASSLADGGSSYGYTF
TRBJ2-3 TRBV11-2 CASSSLAGSTDTQYF
TRBJ2-1 TRBV20-1 CSSAGASEQFF
TRBJ1-5 TRBV15 CATSLGTGGYSNQPQHF
TRBJ2-3 TRBV11-2 CASSHDSGSGYTQYF
TRBJ1-4 TRBV18 CASSPGQGNNEKLFF
TRBJ1-1 TRBV7-8 CASSQTPIPNTEAFF
TRBJ1-1 TRBV19 CASRIESEAFF
TRBJ1-3 TRBV6-1 CASSTLTGGTGNTIYF
TRBJ2-7 TRBV27 CASNYTTPRTRRNEQYF
TRBJ2-5 TRBV3-1 CASSRSGTGQETQYF
TRBJ2-3 TRBV13 CASSSTSGRATDTQYF
TRBJ1-1 TRBV6-1 CASSASGGAAFF
TRBJ2-1 TRBV5-1 CASSDPGGNNEQFF
TRBJ2-3 TRBV18 CASSPYVGETDTQYF
TRBJ2-2 TRBV7-9 CASSRDLRGELFF
TRBJ1-2 TRBV7-9 CASSLFVGLEGGYTF
TRBJ2-3 TRBV28 CASSLLAGADTQYF
TRBJ1-1 TRBV24-1 CATSLGQGTEAFF
TRBJ1-6 TRBV7-2 CASSLRTGSSPLHF
TRBJ2-7 TRBV5-6 CASSLDGPAYEQYF
TRBJ2-7 TRBV28 CASSLRGAGYEQYF
TRBJ1-1 TRBV7-9 CASSLGAGRNTEAFF
TRBJ2-1 TRBV28 CASSLASLDPEQFF
TRBJ2-2 TRBV13 CASSSFSGEANTGELFF
TRBJ2-1 TRBV19 CASSIDPTLFYNEQFF
TRBJ1-2 TRBV6-1 CASRQGQTYGYTF
TRBJ2-2 TRBV7-3 CASSLSPGGAGELFF
TRBJ2-5 TRBV7-6 CASSRTGIFQETQYF
TRBJ2-5 TRBV7-8 CASSSDRGRGTQYF
TRBJ1-2 TRBV4-2 CASSQDRGATYGYTF
TRBJ2-3 TRBV9 CASSVDGEYTDTQYF
TRBJ2-7 TRBV6-5 CASSYSRRGAYEQYF
TRBJ2-1 TRBV4-1 CASNPQVNSYNEQFF
TRBJ1-2 TRBV7-8 CASSFQAEGNYGYTF